This T cell receptor beta chain stems from a study of shared clonotypes between healthy human individuals. This CDR3 region has 19 residues. Trimming pared 0 bases from V and 11 bases from J, leaving 29 bases between. Germline V lookup: CDR1 SGHDN, CDR2 FVKESK. Sequencing was performed with immunoSEQ multiplex PCR; in TCRdb, only in-frame clones are kept and a portion is missing. Of millions of clones in the sample, approximately 92% were seen once. Sequencing was done on a sample of naive CD4+ T cells sorted from blood. As for subset: CD45RA+ positively selected. This sequence was found in a man aged 18 to 30 in good health. The chain carries TRBV14 and TRBJ1-5, with D unclear. The CDR3, as DNA: TGTGCCAGCAGCCAAGATAACACCGCCTCGACCGGCGAGGATCGAGCCCAGCATTTT. Protein: CASSQDNTASTGEDRAQHF. Drawing the rest from reference TRBV14 and TRBJ1-5, the complete variable domain is EAGVTQFPSHSVIEKGQTVTLRCDPISGHDNLYWYRRVMGKEIKFLLHFVKESKQDESGMPNNRFLAERTGGTYSTLKVQPAELEDSGVYFCASSQDNTASTGEDRAQHFGDGTRLSIL.